This TCR beta chain is from a study of immune aging and cytomegalovirus after organ transplant. A remark on this clonotype: Its antigen remains unidentified.

Trimming removed 8 bases from V and 0 bases from J, with 11 bases in between. This CDR3 is 14 amino acids long. Germline V gene data show CDR1 as ENHRY and CDR2 as SYGVKD. Time point given: five sample-tagged time points from pre-transplant (day -1) to day 368 post-transplant, pooled. PBMC saw CMV IE-1 peptides for more than 9 hours, without transport inhibitors. After overnight rest, thawed cells were stimulated with added CD28/CD49d costimulation. A microwell BD Rhapsody targeted mRNA and AbSeq workflow captured the cells and built the libraries. Targeted mRNA included the T-cell panel plus custom TOX and TOX2 primers. MiXCR, run by TCRdb on the single-cell sequencing reads, gives a single entry per CDR3 protein. The table includes roughly 20,000 distinct CDR3 sequences, around 34% detected once.

The chain employs TRBV10-3 and TRBJ2-1; no definite D call. Sequenced here: CMV peptide-activated CD4+ and CD8+ T cells sorted from blood, sampled at five time points, pooled. Subset denoted: sorted CD8+CD137+ and CD4+CD154+ T cells after 12 to 13 h CMV IE-1 peptide stimulation. The receptor was isolated from a female donor who had a heart transplant and CMV viremia. As DNA, the CDR3 is TGTGCCATCGGCAGTGAGAGCTCCTACAATGAGCAGTTCTTC. Residues: CAIGSESSYNEQFF.